The rows below give T cell receptor beta chains drawn from one sample of a study of blood T cell repertoires in COVID-19. The data were produced by immunoSEQ multiplex PCR, yet TCRdb's version contains in-frame clones alone and is incomplete. The sample has about 260,000 clones; more than 85% are singletons. Material for sequencing was peripheral blood. Receptors originate from a person aged 18-35 years with COVID-19, enrolled during active disease. The CDR3 runs from the conserved cysteine through the conserved F or W. Fields, in order: V gene, J gene, CDR3 protein.

>TRBV6-5|TRBJ1-4
CASSYSRLAGGEKLFF
>TRBV4-1|TRBJ1-3
CASSQPTTGPTGNTIYF
>TRBV27|TRBJ1-5
CASSRTGGFQPQHF
>TRBV7-2|TRBJ1-2
CASSFSQGNNGYTF
>TRBV3-1/TRBV3-2|TRBJ2-5
CASSTSGTVETQYF
>TRBV3-1/TRBV3-2|TRBJ1-4
CASSQAGHPRDEKLFF
>TRBV19|TRBJ2-2
CASITGTGATGELFF
>TRBV28|TRBJ2-7
CASSLWQQGYEQYF
>TRBV11-2|TRBJ2-5
CASSLSNPSGGETQYF
>TRBV20-1|TRBJ2-2
CSASILADTGELFF
>TRBV6-1|TRBJ2-5
CASSESAGDQETQYF
>TRBV12-3/TRBV12-4|TRBJ1-5
CASTPGGHQPQHF
>TRBV6-6|TRBJ1-5
CASSSTQGGQPQHF